The present T cell receptor (beta chain) was sequenced within a study of response to subunit inactivated influenza vaccine. As to this clonotype: Its matching antigen is unknown.

CDR1 ENHRY and CDR2 SYGVKD come from the germline V gene. The CDR3 runs 12 residues. Trimming shortened V by 4 bases and J by 8 bases, and 8 bases separated the two germline ends. Points from the study as a whole: The authors suggested that every seasonal influenza vaccination recruits few new T cells.

TCRdb re-analysed the RT-PCR reads in MiXCR, keeping a single row per CDR3 protein. In the table there are some 180,000 distinct CDR3 sequences, around 9% of which are singletons. Sequencing was performed on non-naive T cells sorted from PBMCs, taken on the day of vaccination. This TCR came from a man aged 45-65 years who received an inactivated influenza vaccine. The chain links TRBV10-3 to TRBJ1-4; D is undetermined. The CDR3 DNA is TGTGCCATCAGTGGGGATTCAGAAAAACTGTTTTTT. The encoded protein is CAISGDSEKLFF.